This T cell receptor (beta chain) was recorded in a study of cytomegalovirus exposure and HLA in healthy donors. PCR involved 60 Vbeta and 13 Jbeta primers. Only in-frame clones appear in the TCRdb table, and some are missing; sequencing was by immunoSEQ multiplex PCR. Of about 60,000 clones detected, around 85% appear once; the ten largest clones hold less than 3%. In this sample, this clone turned up once. This CDR3 is 14 amino acids long. J lost 2 bases, V lost 9 bases, and 8 bases had no gene match. Looked up from germline, CDR1 is LNHDA and CDR2 is SQIVND (reference sequence). The material sequenced was PBMCs. The receptor was derived from a woman aged 25 to 39 in good health and CMV-seronegative. This chain connects TRBV19 to TRBJ1-1; 8 nucleotides agree with TRBD1. Written as DNA, the CDR3 is TGTGCCAGCCTCCCGGACAGGGATAACACTGAAGCTTTCTTT. This gives the protein CASLPDRDNTEAFF.